The sequence of this TCR beta chain was determined in a study of OX40 agonist ivuxolimab in advanced cancers. Overall study context: Aged about 23 to 80 with a mean of about 60 years, they were 82.7% male.

Autoimmune disease history or systemic immunosuppression disqualified patients. Only in-frame clones appear in the TCRdb table, and some are missing; sequencing was by immunoSEQ multiplex PCR. The table lists about 150,000 clones, 90% to 95% of them singletons, with approximately 0.32% in the top ten. The CDR3 contains 15 residues. Germline assignment: CDR1 SGHTA and CDR2 FQGNSA. Trimming removed 0 bases at V and 0 bases at J, with 9 bases between. This TCR came from an adult with an advanced solid tumor such as melanoma, head and neck, liver or kidney cancer. The V call is TRBV7-2, the J call TRBJ2-7; no firm D call. Sample: CD4+ or CD8+ T cells sorted from blood, taken in a trial of the OX40 agonist ivuxolimab. This chain's CDR3 is CASSLAPVFSYEQYF. The CDR3 region has the DNA TGTGCCAGCAGCTTAGCCCCAGTCTTCTCCTACGAGCAGTACTTC.